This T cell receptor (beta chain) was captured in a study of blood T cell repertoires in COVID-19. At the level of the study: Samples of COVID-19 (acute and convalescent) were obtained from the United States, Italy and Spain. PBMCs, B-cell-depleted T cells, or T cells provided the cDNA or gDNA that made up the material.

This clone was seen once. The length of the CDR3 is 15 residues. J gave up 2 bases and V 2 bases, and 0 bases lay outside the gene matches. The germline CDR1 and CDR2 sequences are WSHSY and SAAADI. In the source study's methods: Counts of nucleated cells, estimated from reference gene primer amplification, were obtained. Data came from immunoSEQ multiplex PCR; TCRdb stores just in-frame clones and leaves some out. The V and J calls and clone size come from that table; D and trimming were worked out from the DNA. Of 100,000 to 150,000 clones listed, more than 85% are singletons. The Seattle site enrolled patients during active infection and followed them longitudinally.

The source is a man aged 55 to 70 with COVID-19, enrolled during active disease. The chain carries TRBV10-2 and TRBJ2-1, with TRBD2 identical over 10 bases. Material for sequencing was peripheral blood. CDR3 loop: CASSETSGAYNEQFF. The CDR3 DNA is TGCGCCAGCAGTGAGACTAGCGGGGCCTACAATGAGCAGTTCTTC.